This T cell receptor beta chain stems from a study of beta chain features in type 1 diabetes. Study at large: No patient-donor differences in age, gender, total cells or subset yield. Study conclusions and caveats: There was a moderate but significant shortening of TCRB CDR3s in all four CD4+ subsets of Type 1 diabetes patients.

Trimming cost V 3 bases and J 3 bases, with 15 bases left between them. CDR1 is SEHNR and CDR2 is FQNEAQ in the germline V gene (reference sequence). This CDR3 is built from 16 residues. Concerning this clone: Its antigen is undetermined.

The entirety of the isolated RNA underwent reverse transcription, so expressed TCRB transcripts were sequenced. Here immunoSEQ multiplex PCR was the method, and the copy in TCRdb shows in-frame clones only, minus some. The sample lists approximately 46,000 clones, around 45% seen once, with over 0.1% in the top ten. The sequenced material came from stem cell memory CD4+ T cells from blood. The chain joins TRBV7-9 to TRBJ2-1; a weak D match, TRBD2 (6 bases). This TCR was sampled from a man between 25 and 39 years old with type 1 diabetes. The CDR3: CASSFLPSGVYNEQFF. The DNA of the CDR3 is TGTGCCAGCAGCTTTCTTCCCTCGGGGGTCTACAATGAGCAGTTCTTC.